These 22 T cell receptor beta chains share one sample of origin, sequenced in a study of cytomegalovirus exposure and HLA in healthy donors. Primers for the PCR totalled 60 Vbeta and 13 Jbeta. The protocol was immunoSEQ multiplex PCR, while the TCRdb copy is restricted to in-frame clones and leaves out a portion. The sample carries about 150,000 clones, roughly 80% recorded once. The sequencing sample was made of PBMCs. The origin of the receptors is a woman aged 45-65 years in good health and CMV-seropositive.

The chain has TRBV5-1 and TRBJ1-1; 10 bases match TRBD1. V lost 4 bases to trimming and J lost 0 bases; unmatched junction nucleotides: 6. CDR3 length equals 16 residues. Germline lookup yields CDR1 SGHRS and CDR2 YFSETQ. The CDR3 sequence: CASSAGTGVMNTEAFF. The CDR3 DNA sequence: TGCGCCAGCAGCGCCGGGACAGGGGTGATGAACACTGAAGCTTTCTTT.

This clone was counted a few times. V gene TRBV6-4 combines with J gene TRBJ1-5; 8 bases align to TRBD1. The CDR3 sequence is 19 residues long. Looked up from germline, CDR1 is MRHNA and CDR2 is SNTAGT. The trim removed 0 bases at V and 0 bases at J, leaving 10 bases unmatched. The CDR3 region has the DNA TGTGCCAGCAGTGACTCTAATCCGGGACAGGAATTTAGCAATCAGCCCCAGCATTTT. It translates to CASSDSNPGQEFSNQPQHF.

The CDR3 sequence is CASSSYRGQAEKLFF. In DNA, the CDR3 is TGTGCCAGCAGCTCCTACAGGGGGCAGGCTGAAAAACTGTTTTTT. This chain joins TRBV7-9 and TRBJ1-4; 9 bases line up with TRBD1. With V trimmed by 4 bases and J by 7 bases, 7 bases remained unmatched. Germline lookup yields CDR1 SEHNR and CDR2 FQNEAQ (reference sequence). The CDR3 loop spans 15 amino acids.

J is TRBJ1-1 and V is TRBV4-1, with a possible D match to TRBD1 (5 bases). CDR3 length equals 17 residues. Germline loops: CDR1 MGHRA, CDR2 YSYEKL. Trimming removed 4 bases at V and 1 base at J, with 19 bases between. This CDR3 reads CASSLFFSRGWNTEAFF. The CDR3 nucleotides are TGCGCCAGCAGCCTGTTTTTTTCTAGGGGCTGGAACACTGAAGCTTTCTTT.

This rearrangement joins TRBV19 to TRBJ1-1; TRBD1 agrees at 9 bases. V shed 3 bases and J 7 bases; nucleotides not matched to a gene: 3. The CDR3 contains 13 residues. The V gene's germline CDR1 is LNHDA and CDR2 SQIVND (reference sequence). CDR3 region: CASSMDRGGEAFF. CDR3 coding DNA: TGTGCCAGTAGTATGGACAGGGGAGGTGAAGCTTTCTTT.

The chain combines TRBV2 with TRBJ1-6; D unresolved. The V end lost 8 bases, the J end lost 0 bases, and 5 bases lay between the germline ends. Germline V gene lookup returns CDR1 SNHLY and CDR2 FYNNEI. The CDR3 is made up of 13 amino acids. CDR3 bases: TGTGCCAGCGAGAGCTCCTATAATTCACCCCTCCACTTT. It codes for CASESSYNSPLHF.

CDR3 sequence: CASRDSGGRETQYF. Written as DNA, the CDR3 is TGTGCCAGCAGGGACTCGGGGGGGAGGGAGACCCAGTACTTC. The chain carries TRBV6-1 and TRBJ2-5; 8 nucleotides align to TRBD2. The V and J ends lost 6 bases and 5 bases, in that order; junction bases with no gene match: 8. Germline V gene sequence: CDR1 MNHNS, CDR2 SASEGT. The length of the CDR3 is 14 residues.

The J gene is TRBJ2-2, the V gene TRBV7-9; 7 positions agree with TRBD2. Per the germline V gene, CDR1 is SEHNR and CDR2 is FQNEAQ (reference sequence). V gave up 2 bases and J gave up 3 bases; unmatched junction bases: 3. The CDR3 covers 15 residues. This CDR3 is CASSLRGGDTGELFF. The CDR3 DNA reads as TGTGCCAGCAGCTTAAGGGGAGGGGACACCGGGGAGCTGTTTTTT.

This chain connects TRBV13 to TRBJ2-2, with 8 bases that match TRBD1. The CDR3 spans 16 residues. The trim removed 3 bases at V and 3 bases at J, leaving 6 bases unmatched. Germline V gene data show CDR1 as PRHDT and CDR2 as FYEKMQ (reference sequence). The CDR3 protein is CASSLRQGSYTGELFF. The CDR3 nucleotides read TGTGCCAGCAGCTTGAGACAGGGGTCCTACACCGGGGAGCTGTTTTTT.

This clone was seen more than once but under ten times. CDR3 bases: TGTGCCACCAGCAGAGATAGGACAGGGTATGGCTACACCTTC. It yields the protein CATSRDRTGYGYTF. The chain combines TRBV15 with TRBJ1-2, with TRBD1 matching over 8 bases. The length of the CDR3 is 14 residues. Germline loops: CDR1 LNHNV, CDR2 YYDKDF (reference sequence). The V and J ends lost 0 bases and 5 bases, in that order; junction bases with no gene match: 2.

On this clone itself: The sample has other DNA sequences that encode this CDR3 too. The chain carries TRBV9 and TRBJ2-3, with 9 bases lining up with TRBD1. CDR1 is SGDLS and CDR2 is YYNGEE in the germline V gene. This CDR3 has 13 residues. CDR3 DNA: TGTGCTTCAGGACAGGGGAACACAGATACGCAGTATTTT. The encoded protein is CASGQGNTDTQYF.

The V and J genes are TRBV9 and TRBJ2-7; perhaps TRBD2 as D (5 bases). CDR1 SGDLS and CDR2 YYNGEE come from the germline V gene. The CDR3 loop spans 14 amino acids. Trimming removed 7 bases at V and 2 bases at J, with 16 bases between. CDR3 loop: CASSPASGAYEQYF. The CDR3, as DNA: TGTGCCAGCTCCCCCGCCAGCGGAGCCTACGAGCAGTACTTC.

The CDR3 DNA is TGTGCCAGCAGCGTAGGGGGGGGATTGAACACTGAAGCTTTCTTT. This encodes CASSVGGGLNTEAFF. The J gene is TRBJ1-1, the V gene TRBV9; D is possibly TRBD1 (5 bases). Per germline, CDR1 SGDLS and CDR2 YYNGEE. CDR3 length: 15 residues. V gave up 0 bases and J gave up 0 bases, with 9 bases separating them.

The chain employs TRBV23-1 and TRBJ1-6, with a weak D call TRBD1 (6 bases). TRBV23-1 is noted as an ORF with a role that remains uncertain. The CDR3 is 13 residues long. The ends were cut back, 7 bases at V and 7 bases at J, with 11 bases in the middle. DNA of the CDR3: TGCGCCAGCAAACAGGGTAAGAATTCACCCCTCCACTTT. It specifies CASKQGKNSPLHF.

CDR3 nucleotides: TGTGCCAGCAGCTTGGCTATTCGGACAGGGCGTATCTACAATGAGCAGTTCTTC. Its translation is CASSLAIRTGRIYNEQFF. The V gene is TRBV5-6, the J gene TRBJ2-1, with 8 bases fitting TRBD1. CDR3 size: 18 residues. Per germline, CDR1 SGHDT and CDR2 YYEEEE. J was trimmed by 3 bases and V by 0 bases; bases with no gene match: 11.

The rearrangement joins TRBV5-1 to TRBJ2-7, with 13 bases identical to TRBD2. After removal of 4 bases from V and 7 bases from J, the junction contained 5 bases not matched to a gene. The germline CDR1 and CDR2 sequences are SGHRS and YFSETQ. This CDR3 region has 14 residues. The CDR3 region has the DNA TGCGCCAGCAGCCCCGGGACTAGCGGGGAGGAGCAGTACTTC. Translated, it gives CASSPGTSGEEQYF.

The chain is built from TRBV6-6 and TRBJ1-6; 9 bases are shared with TRBD1. The CDR3 loop spans 16 amino acids. From germline, CDR1 is MNHNY and CDR2 SVGAGI (reference sequence). After removal of 5 bases from V and 7 bases from J, the junction contained 9 bases not matched to a gene. CDR3 sequence: CASSPADRGTNSPLHF. The CDR3 coding sequence is TGTGCCAGCAGTCCCGCGGACAGGGGAACCAATTCACCCCTCCACTTT.

V usage is TRBV5-4 and J usage is TRBJ1-1; 9 nucleotides line up with TRBD1. Germline V gene sequence: CDR1 SGHNT, CDR2 YYREEE (reference sequence). J was trimmed by 5 bases and V by 3 bases; bases with no gene match: 5. This CDR3 has 14 residues. The CDR3 loop is CASSSRDRETEAFF. The CDR3 nucleotides read TGTGCCAGCAGCTCCCGGGACAGGGAAACTGAAGCTTTCTTT.

The V call is TRBV11-3, the J call TRBJ2-5, with 10 bases identical to TRBD2. Germline CDR1 and CDR2: SGHNT and YENEEA. The CDR3 sequence is 15 residues long. V shed 5 bases, J shed 2 bases, and the junction held 5 bases outside the gene matches. The CDR3 DNA sequence: TGTGCCAGCAGCCCTAGCGGGGGCGGGCAAGAGACCCAGTACTTC. It encodes CASSPSGGGQETQYF.

This sequence joins TRBV5-1 and TRBJ2-3, with TRBD2 identical over 13 bases. Trimming cost V 4 bases and J 4 bases; bases outside gene matches: 9. The CDR3 length is 17 residues. Germline CDR1 reads SGHRS; CDR2 reads YFSETQ. CDR3 nucleotides: TGCGCCAGCAGCCCGACACTAGCGGGGGGGCCCCCAGATACGCAGTATTTT. Amino acid sequence: CASSPTLAGGPPDTQYF.

The chain employs TRBV7-2 and TRBJ2-3; D call uncertain. Between the trimmed V and J ends, which lost 5 bases and 2 bases, there was a span of 5 bases. Germline V gives CDR1 SGHTA, CDR2 FQGNSA. The CDR3 length is 12 residues. The CDR3 loop reads CASSRYTDTQYF. DNA for the CDR3: TGTGCCAGCAGCCGTTACACAGATACGCAGTATTTT. The full variable domain, rest sourced from reference TRBV7-2 and TRBJ2-3, is GAGVSQSPSNKVTEKGKDVELRCDPISGHTALYWYRQSLGQGLEFLIYFQGNSAPDKSGLPSDRFSAERTGGSVSTLTIQRTQQEDSAVYLCASSRYTDTQYFGPGTRLTVL.

The genes are TRBV27 and TRBJ2-3, with 12 bases lining up with TRBD2. The CDR3 is made up of 15 amino acids. V lost 7 bases and J lost 4; bases outside the gene matches: 6. CDR1 and CDR2 from the germline V gene are MNHEY and SMNVEV (reference sequence). CDR3 region: CASTKLAGGADTQYF. The CDR3, as DNA: TGTGCCAGCACGAAACTAGCGGGGGGTGCAGATACGCAGTATTTT.